These 31 T cell receptor beta chains were all obtained from the same sample, sequenced in a study of blood T cell repertoires in COVID-19. Only in-frame clones appear in the TCRdb table, and some are missing; sequencing was by immunoSEQ multiplex PCR. The sample carries more than 95,000 clones, less than 85% recorded once. Sequenced material: peripheral blood. Receptors originate from a man under 40 with acute or convalescent COVID-19.

The V call is TRBV27, the J call TRBJ1-1; TRBD1 might be the D (5 bases). V lost 0 bases to trimming and J lost 0 bases, with 11 bases between them. This CDR3 is built from 16 residues. Per the germline V gene, CDR1 is MNHEY and CDR2 is SMNVEV (reference sequence). In nucleotides, the CDR3 is TGTGCCAGCAGTTTATCGCGGACAAGAATGAACACTGAAGCTTTCTTT. Protein product: CASSLSRTRMNTEAFF.

This rearrangement joins TRBV2 to TRBJ2-2; a possible D gene is TRBD1 (5 bases). This CDR3 has 13 amino acids. Looked up from germline, CDR1 is SNHLY and CDR2 is FYNNEI. With 4 bases removed from V and 3 bases from J, the gap between germline ends came to 6 bases. The chain's CDR3 is CASSAGYTGELFF. CDR3 coding DNA: TGTGCCAGCAGTGCAGGGTACACCGGGGAGCTGTTTTTT.

This clone appeared a few times. In DNA form, the CDR3 reads TGTGCCAGCAGTGAAGGGCAGGGGGCAGGAGAGACCCAGTACTTC. Encoded protein: CASSEGQGAGETQYF. The chain recombines TRBV6-1 with TRBJ2-5; 8 bases are a match to TRBD1. V trimming: 1 base; J trimming: 4 bases; junction bases outside the gene matches: 5. CDR1 is MNHNS and CDR2 is SASEGT in the germline V gene. This CDR3 has 15 residues.

The J gene is TRBJ1-5, the V gene TRBV5-1; weak D call: TRBD1 (6 bases). CDR1 and CDR2 from the germline V gene are SGHRS and YFSETQ. V lost 5 bases and J lost 3, with 15 bases in between. The CDR3 totals 15 residues. Here the CDR3 reads CASRPTGGSNQPQHF. DNA for the CDR3: TGCGCCAGCAGGCCCACGGGGGGCTCCAATCAGCCCCAGCATTTT.

V is TRBV12-5 and J is TRBJ1-1, with a possible D match to TRBD1 (5 bases). Germline CDR1 reads LGHNT; CDR2 reads FRNRAP. This CDR3 has 17 residues. Trimming removed 5 bases from V and 5 bases from J, with 24 bases in between. The CDR3 reads CASGQRRDPTSATEAFF. The CDR3 nucleotides read TGTGCTAGTGGTCAGCGGAGGGACCCGACCAGTGCGACTGAAGCTTTCTTT.

A single count supports this clone. The chain combines TRBV19 with TRBJ1-2, with TRBD1 matching over 7 bases. In germline, CDR1 is LNHDA, CDR2 SQIVND (reference sequence). After removal of 9 bases from V and 2 bases from J, the junction contained 9 bases not matched to a gene. CDR3 length: 14 amino acids. This chain's CDR3 is CASLQTGINYGYTF. The CDR3 region has the DNA TGTGCCAGCCTCCAGACAGGGATAAACTATGGCTACACCTTC.

The chain recombines TRBV11-2 with TRBJ2-3, with a weak D call TRBD2 (5 bases). V was pared by 1 base and J by 5 bases, with 13 bases between. The CDR3 runs 15 residues. Germline-derived CDR1 and CDR2 are SGHAT and FQNNGV. CDR3 sequence: CASSLVVDRGDTQYF. The CDR3 DNA is TGTGCCAGCAGCTTAGTGGTCGATCGGGGAGATACGCAGTATTTT.

V usage is TRBV5-1 and J usage is TRBJ1-2; a weak D match, TRBD1 (6 bases). CDR3 length: 15 amino acids. CDR1 is SGHRS and CDR2 is YFSETQ in the germline V gene. Trimming removed 4 bases from V and 1 base from J, with 14 bases in between. The CDR3 is CASSEDSGLNYGYTF. CDR3 nucleotide sequence: TGCGCCAGCAGCGAGGACAGCGGACTTAACTATGGCTACACCTTC.

The chain combines TRBV27 with TRBJ2-7; 7 nucleotides match TRBD2. Germline assignment: CDR1 MNHEY and CDR2 SMNVEV (reference sequence). With V trimmed by 9 bases and J by 4 bases, 6 bases remained unmatched. CDR3 length: 12 residues. This chain's CDR3 is CARVGRVYEQYV. The CDR3 DNA follows: TGTGCCAGGGTTGGGAGGGTATACGAGCAGTACGTC.

The chain uses TRBV27 and TRBJ2-3, with 7 bases identical to TRBD1. The CDR3 contains 17 residues. CDR1 and CDR2 from the germline V gene are MNHEY and SMNVEV (reference sequence). Losses at the gene ends were 5 bases for V and 0 bases for J; bases not matched to a gene: 11. As DNA, the CDR3 is TGTGCCAGCAGTCCTTCCTGGACAGGATTAAGCACAGATACGCAGTATTTT. This gives the protein CASSPSWTGLSTDTQYF.

This clone turned up a few times. The chain combines TRBV7-2 with TRBJ1-1; 7 positions match TRBD1. The V segment lost 5 bases and the J segment 3 bases; nucleotides outside the gene matches: 12. CDR3 length equals 16 residues. Germline V CDR1 and CDR2: SGHTA, FQGNSA. CDR3 coding DNA: TGTGCCAGCAGCCCGGGACAGCCCACACAGGACACTGAAGCTTTCTTT. It encodes CASSPGQPTQDTEAFF.

This sequence joins TRBV5-1 and TRBJ2-6; D is perhaps TRBD1 (7 bases). Between the trimmed V and J ends, which lost 2 bases and 0 bases, there was a span of 12 bases. The CDR3 length is 17 residues. Germline V gene data show CDR1 as SGHRS and CDR2 as YFSETQ. CDR3 nucleotides: TGCGCCAGCAGCTTTCAGGGGGGAATCTCTGGGGCCAACGTCCTGACTTTC. Translated: CASSFQGGISGANVLTF. Filled out from reference TRBV5-1 and TRBJ2-6, the complete variable domain reads KAGVTQTPRYLIKTRGQQVTLSCSPISGHRSVSWYQQTPGQGLQFLFEYFSETQRNKGNFPGRFSGRQFSNSRSEMNVSTLELGDSALYLCASSFQGGISGANVLTFGAGSRLTVL.

The rearrangement links TRBV7-2 to TRBJ2-1, with 8 bases aligning to TRBD2. This CDR3 spans 17 amino acids. Trimming cost V 3 bases and J 8 bases; bases outside gene matches: 15. Germline assignment: CDR1 SGHTA and CDR2 FQGNSA. The CDR3 spells CASSFDPSRAGGHEQFF. The CDR3 DNA reads as TGTGCCAGCAGCTTTGACCCTTCCCGCGCGGGGGGACATGAGCAGTTCTTC.

The V call is TRBV6-5, the J call TRBJ1-2, with 10 positions matching TRBD1. CDR3 length: 13 residues. The ends lost 7 bases at V and 4 bases at J; junction bases unmatched: 3. Germline assignment: CDR1 MNHEY and CDR2 SVGAGI. The CDR3 DNA follows: TGTGCCAGCACCCGGGACAGGGGCTATGGCTACACCTTC. It yields the protein CASTRDRGYGYTF.

About this clone: The junction and the germline gene differ at one end; a read error may be behind it. The chain has TRBV28 and TRBJ1-2, with TRBD1 as a possible D gene (5 bases). The CDR3 is 15 amino acids. Looked up from germline, CDR1 is MDHEN and CDR2 is SYDVKM. For the CDR3, the DNA is TGTGCCAGCACCTTAGGGGAGGCCGAAAACTATTGCTACACCTTC. It is translated as CASTLGEAENYCYTF.

This chain uses TRBV25-1 with TRBJ2-5; a possible D gene is TRBD2 (6 bases). Germline loops: CDR1 MGHDK, CDR2 SYGVNS. This CDR3 is built from 15 residues. Trimming took off 4 bases at V and 5 bases at J, with 17 bases between the two ends. The CDR3 reads CASSVAGGARETQYF. CDR3 coding DNA: TGTGCCAGCAGTGTTGCCGGGGGAGCTCGCGAGACCCAGTACTTC.

This clone was found once. This chain links TRBV18 with TRBJ2-2; 7 bases align to TRBD1. The CDR3 is 15 residues long. CDR1 and CDR2 from the germline V gene are KGHSH and LQKENI. The V gene end was trimmed by 6 bases and the J gene end by 5 bases; junction bases not matched to a gene: 9. The CDR3 spells CASSPGQPITGELFF. The CDR3 DNA is TGTGCCAGCTCCCCGGGACAGCCAATAACCGGGGAGCTGTTTTTT.

V usage is TRBV20-1 and J usage is TRBJ2-4; D is uncertain. Trimming shortened V by 2 bases and J by 8 bases, and 4 bases separated the two germline ends. This CDR3 is 10 amino acids long. CDR1 DFQATT and CDR2 SNEGSKA come from the germline V gene (reference sequence). The chain's CDR3 is CSARRDIQYF. The CDR3 nucleotides are TGCAGTGCTAGACGGGACATTCAGTACTTC.

This clone has only a few counts. The CDR3 coding sequence is TGTGCCAGCAGCCAAGGGGCCACCGGGGAGCTGTTTTTT. Translation gives CASSQGATGELFF. V usage is TRBV3-1 (or the pseudogene TRBV3-2) and J usage is TRBJ2-2; D not certain. Trimming cost V 1 base and J 4 bases, with 4 bases left between them. The CDR3 runs 13 residues. From germline, CDR1 is LGHDT and CDR2 YNNKEL (reference sequence).

The rearrangement links TRBV30 to TRBJ2-3; 13 bases align to TRBD2. This CDR3 has 16 amino acids. Germline-derived CDR1 and CDR2 are GTSNPN and SVGIG (reference sequence). The J segment lost 4 bases and the V segment lost 1 base, leaving 5 bases of the junction unmatched. This CDR3 reads CAWSAGLAGVADTQYF. The CDR3 DNA sequence: TGTGCCTGGAGTGCCGGACTAGCGGGAGTCGCAGATACGCAGTATTTT.

The CDR3 DNA follows: TGTGCCAGCACAGCGAGCGGGGGGACGGGAGAGACCCAGTACTTC. Its protein product is CASTASGGTGETQYF. The V gene is TRBV6-5, the J gene TRBJ2-5, with 9 bases aligning to TRBD2. J was trimmed by 4 bases and V by 7 bases; bases with no gene match: 10. This CDR3 is 15 amino acids long. Germline CDR1 is MNHEY and CDR2 is SVGAGI.

This sequence joins TRBV19 and TRBJ1-4; perhaps TRBD1 as D (5 bases). This CDR3 comprises 16 residues. Looked up from germline, CDR1 is LNHDA and CDR2 is SQIVND (reference sequence). Trimming removed 10 bases from V and 0 bases from J, with 18 bases in between. CDR3 sequence reads: CATPRQGVTTNEKLFF. The DNA of the CDR3 is TGTGCCACCCCGAGGCAGGGCGTTACAACTAATGAAAAACTGTTTTTT.

The CDR3 spells CASRPLGGGYGYTF. In nucleotides, the CDR3 is TGTGCCAGCAGGCCTCTCGGGGGGGGCTATGGCTACACCTTC. The chain links TRBV27 to TRBJ1-2; maybe TRBD1 (5 bases). V shed 6 bases and J shed 4 bases, with 15 bases lying between them. There are 14 residues in the CDR3. Germline V gene sequence: CDR1 MNHEY, CDR2 SMNVEV (reference sequence).

The V gene is TRBV2, the J gene TRBJ2-3; D is unresolved. V shed 6 bases and J shed 0 bases, with 10 bases lying between them. There are 14 residues in the CDR3. Germline V CDR1 and CDR2: SNHLY, FYNNEI. CDR3 protein: CASRHSSSTDTQYF. CDR3 coding DNA: TGTGCCAGCAGGCACTCCTCAAGCACAGATACGCAGTATTTT.

The chain carries TRBV4-1 and TRBJ2-2; tentative D call: TRBD2 (6 bases). This CDR3 spans 17 amino acids. Looked up from germline, CDR1 is MGHRA and CDR2 is YSYEKL. The ends were cut back, 1 base at V and 3 bases at J, with 15 bases in the middle. Here the CDR3 DNA reads TGCGCCAGCAGCCAAGGCCCGGGGGAGAGGGACACCGGGGAGCTGTTTTTT. It codes for CASSQGPGERDTGELFF.

This CDR3 is CASSPGEKLFF. The CDR3, as DNA: TGTGCCAGCTCACCGGGCGAAAAACTGTTTTTT. The rearrangement uses TRBV18 and TRBJ1-4; no definite D call. Looked up from germline, CDR1 is KGHSH and CDR2 is LQKENI. V lost 3 bases to trimming and J lost 8 bases, with 4 bases between them. CDR3 size: 11 residues.

The chain has TRBV7-3 and TRBJ2-5; possible D gene TRBD1, 5 bases. Germline V lookup: CDR1 SGHTA, CDR2 FQGTGA. The CDR3 contains 15 residues. V was cut by 5 bases and J by 2 bases, with 15 bases left in between. CDR3 protein: CASSPRGTDQETQYF. The CDR3 nucleotides are TGTGCCAGCAGCCCAAGGGGAACGGATCAAGAGACCCAGTACTTC.

The chain has TRBV30 and TRBJ1-6; D is undetermined. This CDR3 is built from 15 residues. Germline V lookup: CDR1 GTSNPN, CDR2 SVGIG (reference sequence). The V and J ends lost 0 bases and 10 bases respectively, with 16 bases between them. CDR3 DNA: TGTGCCTGGAGTGTACTGGGAGGTGGCGGCTCACCCCTCCACTTT. Protein: CAWSVLGGGGSPLHF. Based on the CDR3 plus reference TRBV30 and TRBJ1-6, the full variable domain is SQTIHQWPATLVQPVGSPLSLECTVEGTSNPNLYWYRQAAGRGLQLLFYSVGIGQISSEVPQNLSASRPQDRQFILSSKKLLLSDSGFYLCAWSVLGGGGSPLHFGNGTRLTVT.

V is TRBV11-2 and J is TRBJ2-7; TRBD2 matches at 7 bases. The V segment lost 2 bases and the J segment 7 bases; nucleotides outside the gene matches: 20. This CDR3 spans 18 amino acids. The germline V gene encodes CDR1 SGHAT and CDR2 FQNNGV. The CDR3 nucleotides read TGTGCCAGCAGCTTAACGGAAAACCATCGACTAGCTAGAATAGAGCAGTACTTC. Its translation: CASSLTENHRLARIEQYF.

The chain combines TRBV19 with TRBJ1-5; D unresolved. The CDR3 covers 13 residues. Trimming shortened V by 3 bases and J by 7 bases, and 10 bases separated the two germline ends. The germline CDR1 and CDR2 sequences are LNHDA and SQIVND (reference sequence). CDR3 sequence: CASSILSGQPQHF. The CDR3 region has the DNA TGTGCCAGTAGTATCTTAAGTGGCCAGCCCCAGCATTTT.

The chain links TRBV30 to TRBJ1-4; D remains unclear. The CDR3 extends over 11 amino acids. Germline CDR1 is GTSNPN and CDR2 is SVGIG (reference sequence). V was pared by 3 bases and J by 8 bases, with 7 bases between. Here the CDR3 DNA reads TGTGCCTGGAGCTTCCGGGAAAAACTGTTTTTT. Its translation is CAWSFREKLFF.